This T cell receptor (beta chain) was observed in a study of CD8 T cells in ankylosing spondylitis. Judged by abundance, this clonotype is medium-sized (0.01 to 0.1%). Its cognate antigen is unknown. The CDR3 sequence is 14 residues long. From germline, CDR1 is SGDLS and CDR2 YYNGEE. Trimming left V 1 base short and J 1 base short, with 7 bases between. Study observations and caveats: Earlier authors reported some of these motif variants in reactive arthritis synovial fluid and blood.

TCRdb analysed the 5' RACE reads with MiXCR anew, one entry per CDR3 protein. Of some 42,000 distinct CDR3 sequences detected, around 2.9% appear once; the ten largest clones hold 4.6%. The sequencing sample was made of blood, either unsorted or a sorted T cell fraction (not recorded which). This chain links TRBV9 with TRBJ2-3; D not resolved. This clonotype was obtained from a male donor with ankylosing spondylitis or in good health (not recorded which). The CDR3 sequence is CASSVQAGTDTQYF. The CDR3 region has the DNA TGTGCCAGCAGCGTACAGGCAGGCACAGATACGCAGTATTTT.